Included here is one T cell receptor beta chain sequence, with context. This specimen comes from a study of T cells expressing NK-cell markers. TCRdb processed the 5' RACE reads again and assigns one entry to each CDR3 protein, with no DNA. This table lists a few hundred thousand distinct CDR3 sequences. This CDR3 is built from 13 residues. Germline V gene sequence: CDR1 DFQATT, CDR2 SNEGSKA (reference sequence). This receptor was taken from a man aged 18 to 70 in good health. The rearrangement links TRBV20-1 to TRBJ2-7; TCRdb indicates TRBD1, and absent DNA this call remains unverified. Sequenced material: blood T cells: a sorted CD56 or NKG2C T cell subset, CD4+ or CD8+ T cells, or bulk PBMC T cells (not recorded which). CDR3 amino acids: CSAADRGRREQYF.